This T cell receptor (beta chain) was captured by sequencing in a study of OX40 agonist ivuxolimab in advanced cancers. Study at large: Patients receiving dose escalation had hepatocellular carcinoma, melanoma, renal cell or head and neck cancer. General study points: At 0.1 to 3.0 mg/kg and by week 6, clonal expansion occurred in CD4+ and CD8+ blood T cells. Clonal expansion in partial responders at 0.1-3.0 mg/kg ranked among the lowest. Average numbers of expanded clones were greater in CD8+ T cells than in CD4+.

About this clone itself: Antigen specificity is unknown.

V was clipped by 2 bases and J by 1 base; unmatched bases: 8. Germline assignment: CDR1 MNHNS and CDR2 SASEGT. This CDR3 spans 18 amino acids. The table came from immunoSEQ multiplex PCR; TCRdb's copy has only in-frame clones and leaves some out. The data hold tens of thousands of clones, with about 90% observed a single time. This clonotype was obtained from an adult with an advanced solid tumor such as melanoma, head and neck, liver or kidney cancer. This sample comprised CD4+ or CD8+ T cells sorted from blood, obtained in a trial of the OX40 agonist ivuxolimab. The chain has TRBV6-1 and TRBJ1-5; 10 nucleotides line up with TRBD1. As DNA, the CDR3 is TGTGCCAGCAGTGAACTGGGACAGGGGAAGTACAGCAATCAGCCCCAGCATTTT. It yields the protein CASSELGQGKYSNQPQHF.